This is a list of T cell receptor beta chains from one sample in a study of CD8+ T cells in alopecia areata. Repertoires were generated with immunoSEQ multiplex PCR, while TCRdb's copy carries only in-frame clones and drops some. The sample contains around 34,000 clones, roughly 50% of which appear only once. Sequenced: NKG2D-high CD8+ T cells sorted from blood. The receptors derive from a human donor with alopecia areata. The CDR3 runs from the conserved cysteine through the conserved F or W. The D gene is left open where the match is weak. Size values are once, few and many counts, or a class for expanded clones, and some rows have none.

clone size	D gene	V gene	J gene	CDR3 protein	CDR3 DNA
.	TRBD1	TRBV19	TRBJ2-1	CASTPGQGYNEQFF	TGTGCCAGCACACCGGGACAGGGCTACAATGAGCAGTTCTTC
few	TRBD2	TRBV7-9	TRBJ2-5	CASSPLAGGLQETQYF	TGTGCCAGCAGCCCCCTAGCGGGGGGACTACAAGAGACCCAGTACTTC
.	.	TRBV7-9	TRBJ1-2	CASSLAGAPYGYTF	TGTGCCAGCAGCTTGGCAGGGGCCCCATATGGCTACACCTTC
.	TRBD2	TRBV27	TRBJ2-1	CASSLSTGLGGNEQFF	TGTGCCAGCAGTTTATCGACGGGACTAGGCGGCAATGAGCAGTTCTTC
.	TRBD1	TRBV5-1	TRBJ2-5	CASSSERDSVRETQYF	TGCGCCAGCAGCTCTGAACGGGACAGCGTCCGCGAGACCCAGTACTTC
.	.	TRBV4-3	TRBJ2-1	CASSQAEREPYNEQFF	TGCGCCAGCAGCCAAGCCGAACGGGAACCGTACAATGAGCAGTTCTTC
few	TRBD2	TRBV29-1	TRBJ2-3	CSLTGLAGGRGTDTQYF	TGCAGCCTAACGGGGCTAGCGGGAGGGCGAGGCACAGATACGCAGTATTTT
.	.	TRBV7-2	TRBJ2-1	CASSFAYRSLNNEQFF	TGTGCCAGCAGCTTCGCTTACCGATCACTAAACAATGAGCAGTTCTTC
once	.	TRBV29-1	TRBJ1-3	CSVVLDSSGNTIYF	TGCAGCGTTGTCCTAGATAGCTCTGGAAACACCATATATTTT
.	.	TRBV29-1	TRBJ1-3	CSVHSSGNTIYF	TGCAGCGTCCACAGCTCTGGAAACACCATATATTTT
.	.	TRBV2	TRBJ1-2	CASGDRIRVYGYTF	TGTGCCAGCGGAGACAGGATTCGGGTCTATGGCTACACCTTC
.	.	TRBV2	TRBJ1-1	CASSGRGGGRTEAFF	TGTGCCAGCAGTGGCAGGGGCGGGGGGCGCACTGAAGCTTTCTTT
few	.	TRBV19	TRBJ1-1	CASSSGPNTEAFF	TGTGCCAGTAGTTCGGGACCGAACACTGAAGCTTTCTTT
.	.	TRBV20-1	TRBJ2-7	CSVPIGSEQYF	TGCAGTGTCCCTATCGGTTCGGAGCAGTACTTC
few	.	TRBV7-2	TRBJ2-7	CASSVFRERNFEQYF	TGTGCCAGCAGCGTATTCCGGGAACGGAACTTCGAGCAGTACTTC
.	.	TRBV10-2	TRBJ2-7	CASSVSFKSYEQYF	TGCGCCAGCAGCGTGAGTTTCAAGTCCTACGAGCAGTACTTC
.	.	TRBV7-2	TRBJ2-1	CASSRVAASHEQFF	TGTGCCAGCAGCCGGGTGGCCGCGTCCCATGAGCAGTTCTTC
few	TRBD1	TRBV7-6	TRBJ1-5	CASSLTGDLRGQPQHF	TGTGCCAGCAGCTTAACAGGGGATCTAAGAGGGCAGCCCCAGCATTTT
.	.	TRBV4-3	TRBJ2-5	CASSQGLASGETQYF	TGCGCCAGCAGCCAAGGGCTAGCCTCGGGAGAGACCCAGTACTTC
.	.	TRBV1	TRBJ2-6	CTSRRSRANVLTF	TGCACCAGCAGAAGAAGTCGGGCCAACGTCCTGACTTTC
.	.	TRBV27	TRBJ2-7	CASSPTGYEQYF	TGTGCCAGCAGTCCAACAGGGTACGAGCAGTACTTC
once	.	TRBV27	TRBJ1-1	CASSNLMNTEAFF	TGTGCCAGCAGTAATTTAATGAACACTGAAGCTTTCTTT
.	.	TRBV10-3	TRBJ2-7	CAISESPRGRNEQYF	TGTGCCATCAGTGAGTCCCCCCGAGGGCGGAACGAGCAGTACTTC
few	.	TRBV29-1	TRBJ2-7	CSVEGQVPYEQYF	TGCAGCGTTGAAGGCCAAGTACCCTACGAGCAGTACTTC
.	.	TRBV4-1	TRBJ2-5	CASNTIPETQYF	TGCGCCAGCAACACCATCCCGGAGACCCAGTACTTC
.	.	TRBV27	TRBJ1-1	CASSWGPNTEAFF	TGTGCCAGCAGTTGGGGCCCGAACACTGAAGCTTTCTTT
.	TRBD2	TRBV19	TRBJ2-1	CASTGTSGNIDEQFF	TGTGCCAGTACTGGAACTAGCGGGAATATAGATGAGCAGTTCTTC
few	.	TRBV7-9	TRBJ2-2	CASSSLSGELFF	TGTGCCAGCAGCTCGCTTAGCGGGGAGCTGTTTTTT
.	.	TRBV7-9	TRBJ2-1	CASSPPGTASSYNEQFF	TGTGCCAGCAGCCCCCCGGGCACAGCCAGCTCCTACAATGAGCAGTTCTTC
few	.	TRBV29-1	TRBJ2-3	CSVVTSTDTQYF	TGCAGCGTGGTTACTAGCACAGATACGCAGTATTTT
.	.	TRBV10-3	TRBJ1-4	CATTHEFKTTGKLFF	TGTGCCACTACCCACGAATTCAAGACGACAGGAAAACTGTTTTTT
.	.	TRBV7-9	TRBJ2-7	CASSQERALSYEQYF	TGTGCCAGCAGCCAAGAACGGGCCCTCTCCTACGAGCAGTACTTC
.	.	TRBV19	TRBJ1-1	CASSIWPDEAFF	TGTGCCAGTAGTATATGGCCAGATGAAGCTTTCTTT
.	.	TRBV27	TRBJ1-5	CASSLQGSNQPQHF	TGTGCCAGCAGTTTGCAAGGGTCCAATCAGCCCCAGCATTTT
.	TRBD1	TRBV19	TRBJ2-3	CASSIDIGGIDTQYF	TGTGCCAGTAGTATAGACATAGGGGGCATCGACACGCAGTATTTT
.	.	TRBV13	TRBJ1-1	CASSAGGTEAFF	TGTGCCAGCAGCGCGGGGGGCACTGAAGCTTTCTTT
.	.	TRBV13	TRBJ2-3	CASSSAFDSGTDTQYF	TGTGCCAGCAGCTCAGCGTTCGACAGTGGGACAGATACGCAGTATTTT